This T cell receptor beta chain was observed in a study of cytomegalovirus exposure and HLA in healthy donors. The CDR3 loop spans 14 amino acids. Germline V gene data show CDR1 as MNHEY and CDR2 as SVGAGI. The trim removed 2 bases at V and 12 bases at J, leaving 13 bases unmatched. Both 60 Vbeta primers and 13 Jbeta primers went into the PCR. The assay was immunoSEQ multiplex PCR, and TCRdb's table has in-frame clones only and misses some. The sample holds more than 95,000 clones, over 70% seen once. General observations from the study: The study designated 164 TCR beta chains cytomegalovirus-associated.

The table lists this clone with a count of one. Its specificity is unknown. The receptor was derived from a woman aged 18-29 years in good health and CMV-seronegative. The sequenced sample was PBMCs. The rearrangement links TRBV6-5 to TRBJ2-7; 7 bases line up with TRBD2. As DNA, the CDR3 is TGTGCCAGCAGTTACAGCGGGGTTGGGGCAAGTCCGTACTTC. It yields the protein CASSYSGVGASPYF.